This TCR beta chain was profiled in a study of CD8+CD57+ T cells in acquired aplastic anemia. Study context: Sorted CD4+ and CD8+ cells gave an average of roughly 3.2 ug of DNA. For CD4+ cells, healthy donors had an average of approximately 10 million reads.

Both TCR beta VDJ combination and CDR3 sequence profiling were carried out. Genomic DNA was the template for this profiling. TCRdb re-analysed the reads in MiXCR, keeping a single row per CDR3 protein. The sample has about 220,000 distinct CDR3 sequences, about a third seen once; the top ten hold 1.1%. V dropped 1 base and J dropped 0 bases, with 3 bases sitting between them. There are 13 residues in the CDR3. CDR1 LNHNV and CDR2 YYDKDF come from the germline V gene (reference sequence). At least ten counts were recorded for this clonotype. Its antigen is not known. Regarding the study as a whole: Fewer than 35 CD8+ CDR3 sequences occurred in both the patients and the controls. Patients showed no significant difference from controls in CD8+ Simpson's diversity.

The V gene is TRBV15, the J gene TRBJ1-1; no clear D gene. The origin of this receptor is a human donor in good health, serving as a control. Specimen: sorted CD4+, CD8+, or CD8+CD57+ T cells (not recorded which) from PBMCs. The CDR3 DNA sequence: TGTGCCACCAGCAGAGTCCTGAACACTGAAGCTTTCTTT. It is translated as CATSRVLNTEAFF.